This TCR beta chain was sequenced for a study of blood T cell repertoires in COVID-19. About the study: Donors in the United States, Italy and Spain gave samples during acute or convalescent COVID-19. PBMCs, B-cell-depleted T cells, or T cells were the source of the cDNA or gDNA that made up the material.

Methods used by the authors: Reference gene primer amplification gave estimated nucleated cell counts. Here immunoSEQ multiplex PCR was the method, and the copy in TCRdb shows in-frame clones only, minus some. The V and J calls and clone size were taken over from that table, and D and trimming were inferred from the DNA. The sample lists roughly 290,000 clones; approximately 88% were seen once. V shed 7 bases, J shed 7 bases, and the junction held 9 bases outside the gene matches. Germline V CDR1 and CDR2: SQVTM, ANQGSEA. This CDR3 spans 13 amino acids. This clonotype was obtained from a woman between 40 and 55 years old who had recovered from COVID-19. This chain joins TRBV29-1 and TRBJ1-5; TRBD1 agrees at 8 bases. The sample comprised PBMCs or T cells enriched from blood (not recorded which). CDR3 bases: TGCAGCGCCGAGACAGGGGTGGGGCAGCCCCAGCATTTT. Protein: CSAETGVGQPQHF. Together with reference TRBV29-1 and TRBJ1-5, the CDR3 gives the full variable domain: SAVISQKPSRDICQRGTSLTIQCQVDSQVTMMFWYRQQPGQSLTLIATANQGSEATYESGFVIDKFPISRPNLTFSTLTVSNMSPEDSSIYLCSAETGVGQPQHFGDGTRLSIL.